Below are 2 T cell receptor beta chains sequenced from a single sample in a study of metastatic and nonmetastatic thyroid tumors. Thyroid surgery took place with no prior treatment in any patient. From the PCR reads, TCRdb re-called clones with MiXCR. The sample holds about 23,000 clones, about 30% seen once. Sequences were obtained from tumor tissue. Receptor source: a female donor with papillary thyroid cancer or a benign thyroid nodule (not recorded which). Some clones in this sample may be carry-over from other donors' samples.

In its sample, this clone is medium-sized (0.01 to 0.1%). The chain recombines TRBV5-1 with TRBJ2-7, with D maybe TRBD1 (5 bases). V dropped 0 bases and J dropped 4 bases, with 14 bases sitting between them. Germline V gene lookup returns CDR1 SGHRS and CDR2 YFSETQ. The CDR3 runs to 15 residues. CDR3 bases: TGCGCCAGCAGCTTGGCGCAGGGTTTAGCTTACGAGCAGTACTTC. It is translated as CASSLAQGLAYEQYF.

In its sample, this clone ranks as medium-sized (0.01 to 0.1%). The chain combines TRBV6-1 with TRBJ1-5, with D possibly TRBD1 on 5 matching bases. V was trimmed by 1 base and J by 4 bases, leaving 11 bases between them. The CDR3 is 15 residues long. Germline V CDR1 and CDR2: MNHNS, SASEGT. CDR3 in DNA: TGTGCCAGCAGTGAAGTACGACAGTCGAATCAGCCCCAGCATTTT. Translated: CASSEVRQSNQPQHF.